This is a list of T cell receptor beta chains from one sample in a study of T cell changes during pregnancy in multiple sclerosis. Clones were read by immunoSEQ multiplex PCR, and TCRdb kept only the in-frame ones, dropping some. The table lists about 100,000 clones, about 92% of them singletons. This material consisted of peripheral blood, taken in the first trimester of pregnancy. The receptors derive from a female donor with multiple sclerosis, enrolled in a pregnancy study. CDR3s include the opening cysteine and the closing phenylalanine or tryptophan. The D gene is left open where the match is weak. Clone size is given for some rows only: seen once, a few or many times, or a class if the clone is expanded.

V gene	CDR3 length	D gene	clone size	J gene	CDR3 protein	CDR3 DNA
TRBV2	15	NA	NA	TRBJ2-1	CASRLGGSTSNEQFF	TGTGCCAGCAGACTCGGCGGGTCGACCTCCAATGAGCAGTTCTTC
TRBV6-1	15	NA	NA	TRBJ2-7	CASSERSRVPSEQYF	TGTGCCAGCAGTGAAAGGTCCAGGGTCCCTTCCGAGCAGTACTTC
TRBV6-6	14	NA	once	TRBJ2-2	CASSFRQGDGELFF	TGTGCCAGCAGTTTTCGGCAGGGCGACGGGGAGCTGTTTTTT
TRBV5-1	18	TRBD1	NA	TRBJ2-6	CASSLAGTASSGANVLTF	TGCGCCAGCAGCTTGGCCGGGACAGCTAGCTCTGGGGCCAACGTCCTGACTTTC
TRBV7-2	13	NA	NA	TRBJ1-1	CASSGQGFAEAFF	TGTGCCAGCAGCGGTCAGGGGTTCGCTGAAGCTTTCTTT
TRBV18	15	TRBD2	once	TRBJ2-7	CASSPGTSGSYEQYF	TGTGCCAGCTCACCAGGGACTAGCGGATCCTACGAGCAGTACTTC
TRBV4-3	15	TRBD1	NA	TRBJ1-5	CASSQDRDSGQPQHF	TGCGCCAGCAGCCAAGATAGGGACAGCGGGCAGCCCCAGCATTTT
TRBV15	15	NA	NA	TRBJ2-1	CATSRERLSYNEQFF	TGTGCCACCAGCAGAGAGAGGCTTTCCTACAATGAGCAGTTCTTC
TRBV19	11	NA	NA	TRBJ1-2	CASTGGRGYTF	TGTGCCAGTACGGGGGGTAGAGGCTACACCTTC
TRBV6-1	15	TRBD2	NA	TRBJ2-1	CASSRREAYYNEQFF	TGTGCCAGCAGTCGCCGGGAGGCTTACTACAATGAGCAGTTCTTC
TRBV25-1	15	NA	NA	TRBJ2-1	CASSAQIRSYNEQFF	TGTGCCAGCAGCGCTCAGATACGCTCCTACAATGAGCAGTTCTTC
TRBV6-1	16	NA	NA	TRBJ1-5	CASSEGPEGGGQPQHF	TGTGCCAGCAGTGAGGGCCCCGAGGGAGGAGGTCAGCCCCAGCATTTT
TRBV5-1	17	NA	NA	TRBJ2-1	CASSLRGFFSSYNEQFF	TGCGCCAGCAGCTTGAGGGGCTTTTTTAGCTCCTACAATGAGCAGTTCTTC
TRBV15	17	TRBD1	NA	TRBJ2-5	CATSRDGTALYRETQYF	TGTGCCACCAGCAGAGACGGGACAGCCCTTTACCGGGAGACCCAGTACTTC
TRBV6-8	17	NA	NA	TRBJ2-5	CASSYPPARGIQETQYF	TGTGCCAGCAGTTACCCCCCCGCGAGGGGGATCCAAGAGACCCAGTACTTC
TRBV6-1	17	NA	NA	TRBJ2-3	CASSETGSNLGTDTQYF	TGTGCCAGCAGTGAAACAGGTAGTAACTTAGGCACAGATACGCAGTATTTT
TRBV14	15	NA	NA	TRBJ1-3	CASSQDGGRGNTIYF	TGTGCCAGCAGCCAAGATGGGGGCCGTGGAAACACCATATATTTT
TRBV13	12	TRBD2	NA	TRBJ2-7	CASRRERGEQYF	TGTGCCAGCAGAAGAGAGCGGGGGGAGCAGTACTTC
TRBV28	15	NA	NA	TRBJ2-1	CASSPPAEPYNEQFF	TGTGCCAGCAGCCCCCCGGCGGAACCTTACAATGAGCAGTTCTTC
TRBV2	14	NA	NA	TRBJ1-5	CASSAQGTNQPQHF	TGTGCCAGCAGTGCACAGGGAACTAATCAGCCCCAGCATTTT
TRBV2	14	NA	once	TRBJ1-2	CASSDRGAGKGYTF	TGTGCCAGCAGTGACCGGGGGGCGGGCAAGGGCTACACCTTC
TRBV6-1	15	TRBD2	few	TRBJ2-3	CASSVSGTSTDTQYF	TGTGCCAGCAGTGTGAGCGGGACTAGCACAGATACGCAGTATTTT
TRBV7-3	16	TRBD2	NA	TRBJ2-3	CASSRTLAGVGDTQYF	TGTGCCAGCAGCCGTACCCTAGCGGGAGTTGGAGATACGCAGTATTTT
TRBV11-2	16	NA	NA	TRBJ1-4	CASGLGGAGSNEKLFF	TGTGCCAGCGGTCTGGGAGGCGCCGGATCTAATGAAAAACTGTTTTTT
TRBV11-2	14	NA	NA	TRBJ2-5	CASSLGSAGETQYF	TGTGCCAGCAGCTTAGGTTCGGCGGGGGAGACCCAGTACTTC
TRBV27	15	NA	NA	TRBJ2-1	CASRPYGTGYNEQFF	TGTGCCAGCAGACCCTATGGGACTGGGTACAATGAGCAGTTCTTC
TRBV14	14	TRBD2	NA	TRBJ2-7	CASSQGGGADEQYF	TGTGCCAGCAGCCAAGGGGGAGGGGCCGACGAGCAGTACTTC
TRBV7-9	16	NA	NA	TRBJ1-2	CASSPNSGSVFYGYTF	TGTGCCAGCAGCCCCAACAGCGGTAGTGTTTTCTATGGCTACACCTTC
TRBV28	15	TRBD1	NA	TRBJ2-3	CASSRRQGPTDTQYF	TGTGCCAGCAGTCGACGACAGGGCCCCACAGATACGCAGTATTTT
TRBV5-1	14	TRBD1	NA	TRBJ2-7	CASSPLQGTYEQYF	TGCGCCAGCAGCCCCCTACAGGGGACCTACGAGCAGTACTTC
TRBV10-3	15	TRBD1	NA	TRBJ2-7	CAPSRTGVGTYEQYF	TGTGCCCCAAGCAGGACAGGGGTTGGCACCTACGAGCAGTACTTC
TRBV12-5	15	NA	NA	TRBJ1-1	CASGMFLGAETEAFF	TGTGCTAGTGGTATGTTCTTGGGGGCTGAGACTGAAGCTTTCTTT
TRBV27	16	NA	NA	TRBJ1-5	CASSINFGDSNQPQHF	TGTGCCAGCAGCATAAATTTCGGGGATAGCAATCAGCCCCAGCATTTT
TRBV27	16	TRBD1	NA	TRBJ2-7	CASSRPSGQGVGEQYF	TGTGCCAGCAGCCGACCCTCGGGACAGGGGGTAGGCGAGCAGTACTTC
TRBV5-1	14	TRBD2	NA	TRBJ2-1	CASSLAGRAGEQFF	TGCGCCAGCAGCTTAGCGGGGAGGGCCGGTGAGCAGTTCTTC
TRBV10-3	19	TRBD2	NA	TRBJ2-7	CAISDLSWLRTSGRYEQYF	TGTGCCATCAGTGATTTATCCTGGCTGAGGACTAGCGGGAGGTACGAGCAGTACTTC
TRBV19	16	TRBD2	NA	TRBJ2-7	CASNDVAGPYPYEQYF	TGTGCCAGTAATGATGTAGCGGGACCGTACCCCTACGAGCAGTACTTC
TRBV4-2	13	NA	once	TRBJ2-1	CASSQDGRNEQFF	TGTGCCAGCAGCCAAGACGGTCGCAATGAGCAGTTCTTC
TRBV5-8	12	NA	once	TRBJ2-7	CASKVRGYEQYF	TGTGCCAGCAAGGTCAGGGGATACGAGCAGTACTTC
TRBV5-1	15	NA	NA	TRBJ1-1	CASSRSLGLNTEAFF	TGCGCCAGCAGCCGGTCTCTAGGTTTGAACACTGAAGCTTTCTTT
TRBV5-1	16	NA	NA	TRBJ2-4	CASSLEPSLAKNIQYF	TGCGCCAGCAGCTTGGAACCGAGCCTAGCCAAAAACATTCAGTACTTC
TRBV19	13	NA	once	TRBJ1-1	CASSIVRDTEAFF	TGTGCCAGTAGTATTGTCAGGGACACTGAAGCTTTCTTT
TRBV2	14	TRBD2	NA	TRBJ2-7	CASTSGGSPYEQYF	TGTGCCAGCACGTCGGGGGGGTCCCCCTACGAGCAGTACTTC
TRBV7-9	16	TRBD2	NA	TRBJ2-3	CASSLRGGTSADTQYF	TGTGCCAGCAGCTTAAGGGGTGGGACTAGCGCCGATACGCAGTATTTT
TRBV11-1	13	NA	NA	TRBJ2-2	CASSFGPSGELFF	TGTGCCAGCAGCTTTGGGCCGTCTGGGGAGCTGTTTTTT
TRBV27	16	TRBD2	NA	TRBJ2-7	CASSSRTSGGIYEQYF	TGTGCCAGCAGTTCGCGGACTAGCGGGGGGATCTACGAGCAGTACTTC
TRBV19	14	NA	NA	TRBJ2-5	CASSPAGTPETQYF	TGTGCCAGTAGTCCCGCGGGGACCCCAGAGACCCAGTACTTC
TRBV5-8	13	NA	NA	TRBJ2-7	CASSTRTSYEQYF	TGTGCCAGCAGCACCAGGACTTCCTACGAGCAGTACTTC
TRBV28	13	NA	NA	TRBJ2-7	CASSRRISYEQYF	TGTGCCAGCAGTAGGCGGATCTCCTACGAGCAGTACTTC
TRBV10-3	14	NA	NA	TRBJ2-1	CAISASGTYNEQFF	TGTGCCATCAGTGCAAGCGGCACCTACAATGAGCAGTTCTTC
TRBV15	17	NA	NA	TRBJ1-3	CATSSELRSPTGNTIYF	TGTGCCACCAGCAGTGAACTTCGGTCGCCAACTGGAAACACCATATATTTT
TRBV29-1	11	NA	NA	TRBJ1-2	CSVEAALGYTF	TGCAGCGTCGAGGCGGCCTTGGGCTACACCTTC
TRBV7-6	16	NA	once	TRBJ2-3	CASSALQAPSTDTQYF	TGTGCCAGCAGCGCGTTACAGGCCCCTAGCACAGATACGCAGTATTTT
TRBV4-1	16	NA	once	TRBJ2-1	CASSQVGRSSYNEQFF	TGCGCCAGCAGCCAGGTGGGGAGGAGCTCCTACAATGAGCAGTTCTTC
TRBV28	21	TRBD2	NA	TRBJ2-7	CASSTRKFLSGRADKGYEQYF	TGTGCCAGCAGTACTAGAAAGTTCTTAAGCGGGAGGGCTGATAAGGGTTACGAGCAGTACTTC